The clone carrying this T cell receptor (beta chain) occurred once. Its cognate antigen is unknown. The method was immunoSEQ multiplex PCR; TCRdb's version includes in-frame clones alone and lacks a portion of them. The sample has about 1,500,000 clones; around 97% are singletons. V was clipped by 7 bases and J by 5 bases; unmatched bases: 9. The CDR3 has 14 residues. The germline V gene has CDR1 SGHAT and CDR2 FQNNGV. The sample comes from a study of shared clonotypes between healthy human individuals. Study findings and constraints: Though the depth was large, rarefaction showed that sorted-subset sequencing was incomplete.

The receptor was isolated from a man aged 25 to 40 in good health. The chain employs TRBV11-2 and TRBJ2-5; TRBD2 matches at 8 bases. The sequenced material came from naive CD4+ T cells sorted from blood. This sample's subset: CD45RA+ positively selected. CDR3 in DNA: TGTGCCAGCATGGGACTAGGGGTCGGCGAGACCCAGTACTTC. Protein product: CASMGLGVGETQYF.